These 26 T cell receptor beta chains were sequenced from one sample in a study of human T cells and chemical hapten exposure. TCRdb processed the RACE reads anew with MiXCR; each CDR3 protein has one entry. This sample carries 75,000 to 90,000 distinct CDR3 sequences, 10% to 13% of them seen once, and the ten largest clones take more than 3%. Regarding time point: patch test 3, about 24 weeks after DPC sensitization. Treatment indicated: therapeutic diphenylcyclopropenone sensitization with weekly scalp DPC. Source: whole blood, taken in connection with sensitization to the hapten diphenylcyclopropenone (DPC). The receptors originated from a woman aged 45-65 years with alopecia areata. Some clones in this sample may be carry-over from other donors' samples.

This chain connects TRBV12-3 or TRBV12-4 to TRBJ1-2; D perhaps matches TRBD1 (6 bases). The CDR3 is 16 amino acids. Trimming removed 3 bases at V and 4 bases at J, with 18 bases between. CDR3 sequence (DNA): TGTGCCAGCAGTTTCGCCCGAGGGGGGAGACTCTATGGCTACACCTTC. Protein product: CASSFARGGRLYGYTF.

This clonotype was detected only a few times. This chain connects TRBV11-2 to TRBJ2-5, with 11 bases that match TRBD2. Looked up from germline, CDR1 is SGHAT and CDR2 is FQNNGV. The V gene end was trimmed by 5 bases and the J gene end by 3 bases; junction bases not matched to a gene: 5. The CDR3 has 15 amino acids. The CDR3 DNA is TGTGCCAGCAGCCCGCGGGGACTAGCGGAAGAGACCCAGTACTTC. Its translation: CASSPRGLAEETQYF. Full variable domain (outside the CDR3, taken from reference TRBV11-2 and TRBJ2-5): EAGVAQSPRYKIIEKRQSVAFWCNPISGHATLYWYQQILGQGPKLLIQFQNNGVVDDSQLPKDRFSAERLKGVDSTLKIQPAKLEDSAVYLCASSPRGLAEETQYFGPGTRLLVL.

Concerning this clonotype: The junction departs from the called germline gene at one end, perhaps through a read error. V gene TRBV20-1 combines with J gene TRBJ1-5, with no clear D. The CDR3 loop spans 14 amino acids. Germline CDR1 reads DFQATT; CDR2 reads SNEGSKA (reference sequence). CDR3 sequence reads: CGAPPPVGSQPQHF. The CDR3 region has the DNA TGCGGTGCTCCTCCTCCCGTGGGAAGTCAGCCCCAGCATTTT.

This clonotype was observed many times. This chain uses TRBV6-6 with TRBJ2-5, with 9 bases identical to TRBD2. The CDR3 loop spans 14 amino acids. Germline loops: CDR1 MNHNY, CDR2 SVGAGI (reference sequence). Trimming took 6 bases from V and 5 from J; bases not matched to a gene: 7. The CDR3 protein is CASRAWTSEETQYF. DNA for the CDR3: TGTGCCAGCAGGGCGTGGACTAGCGAGGAGACCCAGTACTTC.

Many counts were recorded for this clonotype. V gene TRBV24-1 combines with J gene TRBJ2-3; 8 bases map to TRBD2. This CDR3 comprises 18 residues. The junction had 12 bases not matched to a gene; V was cut back by 3 bases and J by 2 bases. CDR1 is KGHDR, CDR2 SFDVKD, per germline. The CDR3 coding sequence is TGTGCCACCAGTGATCTGACTAGCGAGCTAACTTCCACAGATACGCAGTATTTT. This encodes CATSDLTSELTSTDTQYF.

To note about this clonotype: The junction departs from the called germline gene at one end, perhaps through a read error. V usage is TRBV7-7 and J usage is TRBJ2-7; D unclear. The germline gives CDR1 SSHAT, CDR2 FNYEAQ (reference sequence). This CDR3 region has 15 residues. CDR3 in amino acids: CASSLVIETSYEQYF. In DNA, the CDR3 is TGTGCTAGCAGCTTAGTAATAGAAACCTCCTACGAGCAGTACTTC.

This clonotype has at least ten counts. The chain carries TRBV7-8 and TRBJ2-3, with a weak D call TRBD2 (5 bases). Trimming left V 1 base short and J 0 bases short, with 8 bases between. The germline V gene has CDR1 SGHVS and CDR2 FQNEAQ. The CDR3 has 15 residues. CDR3 amino acids: CASSLVSGSTDTQYF. CDR3 sequence (DNA): TGTGCCAGCAGCTTAGTAAGCGGCAGCACAGATACGCAGTATTTT.

This clonotype was seen at least ten times. V and J are TRBV11-3 and TRBJ2-5; D gene unclear. This CDR3 contains 14 residues. Germline CDR1 reads SGHNT; CDR2 reads YENEEA. V lost 0 bases and J lost 5, with 10 bases in between. Here the CDR3 DNA reads TGTGCCAGCAGCTTAGAAGTTAGAAGTGAGACCCAGTACTTC. Amino acids: CASSLEVRSETQYF.

This clonotype has at least ten counts. The V and J genes are TRBV20-1 and TRBJ2-7; no clear D. The CDR3 length is 11 residues. Germline loops: CDR1 DFQATT, CDR2 SNEGSKA (reference sequence). Trimming removed 1 base from V and 5 bases from J, with 6 bases in between. The CDR3 region is CSARVANEQYF. The DNA of the CDR3 is TGCAGTGCTAGAGTTGCAAACGAGCAGTACTTC.

The sample holds a few counts of this clonotype. This chain uses TRBV5-6 with TRBJ2-5; TRBD1 is a possible D gene (6 bases). The CDR3 covers 17 residues. In germline, CDR1 is SGHDT, CDR2 YYEEEE. Trimming pared 0 bases from V and 2 bases from J, leaving 17 bases between. The CDR3 sequence: CASSLEGSRGPQETQYF. In DNA form, the CDR3 reads TGTGCCAGCAGCTTGGAGGGGTCCAGGGGCCCTCAAGAGACCCAGTACTTC.

This clonotype has at least ten counts. This chain links TRBV29-1 with TRBJ1-2; no clear D gene. Germline loops: CDR1 SQVTM, CDR2 ANQGSEA. The CDR3 contains 11 residues. V gave up 1 base and J gave up 2 bases, with 2 bases separating them. The DNA of the CDR3 is TGCAGCGTTGAAGGAAACTATGGCTACACCTTC. Amino acids: CSVEGNYGYTF.

The V call is TRBV3-1, the J call TRBJ2-1, with 10 bases fitting TRBD2. V lost 7 bases and J lost 4; bases outside the gene matches: 10. The V gene's germline CDR1 is LGHDT and CDR2 YNNKEL (reference sequence). This CDR3 has 16 amino acids. The CDR3 region is CASTRASGGGYNEQFF. The CDR3 region has the DNA TGTGCCAGCACCAGAGCGAGCGGGGGGGGTTACAATGAGCAGTTCTTC.

Many counts were recorded for this clonotype. This chain uses TRBV7-6 with TRBJ1-3, with D uncertain. The CDR3 loop spans 15 amino acids. Trimming removed 5 bases at V and 2 bases at J, with 13 bases between. Germline CDR1 is SGHVS and CDR2 is FNYEAQ. In DNA form, the CDR3 reads TGTGCCAGCAGCCCACCCCCCGGAACTGGAAACACCATATATTTT. Amino acid sequence: CASSPPPGTGNTIYF.

This clonotype has a count of ten or more. The chain combines TRBV28 with TRBJ2-5, with D tentatively TRBD1 (5 bases). The CDR3 contains 11 residues. With 8 bases removed from V and 4 bases from J, the gap between germline ends came to 8 bases. Germline values: CDR1 MDHEN, CDR2 SYDVKM. CDR3 sequence: CASGAGETQYF. CDR3 bases: TGTGCCAGCGGGGCAGGAGAGACCCAGTACTTC.

In the case of this clonotype: With a much larger clone just one base away, this may be a read error. This CDR3 fails to terminate in the conserved phenylalanine or tryptophan, so it likely reflects a read error. The chain employs TRBV11-2 and TRBJ2-7; D may be TRBD2 (5 bases). Germline V lookup: CDR1 SGHAT, CDR2 FQNNGV. V lost 3 bases and J lost 6, with 12 bases in between. The CDR3 is made up of 13 amino acids. CDR3 in DNA: TGTGCCAGCAGCTTCACTACGGCGGGCGAGCAGTACTCC. It specifies CASSFTTAGEQYS.

This chain joins TRBV27 and TRBJ2-7; 7 bases are shared with TRBD1. The germline CDR1 and CDR2 sequences are MNHEY and SMNVEV (reference sequence). V lost 5 bases to trimming and J lost 7 bases; unmatched junction nucleotides: 11. The CDR3 runs 14 residues. Here the CDR3 reads CASSPGTVGREQYF. The CDR3 bases are TGTGCCAGCAGTCCCGGGACAGTTGGTAGGGAGCAGTACTTC.

This clonotype turned up a few times. The gene calls are TRBV14 and TRBJ2-7, with unresolved D. Germline V gene data show CDR1 as SGHDN and CDR2 as FVKESK. This CDR3 has 17 residues. Trimming took 4 bases from V and 0 from J, leaving 19 bases between them. CDR3 nucleotide sequence: TGTGCCAGCAGCCGACTTAGAAGCATCCCCTACTCCTACGAGCAGTACTTC. It yields the protein CASSRLRSIPYSYEQYF.

The genes are TRBV7-3 and TRBJ2-1, with 9 positions matching TRBD2. V was pared by 5 bases and J by 7 bases, with 9 bases of the junction left unmatched. The CDR3 spans 15 residues. Germline V gene lookup returns CDR1 SGHTA and CDR2 FQGTGA. The CDR3 sequence: CASSPLAGIKNEQFF. DNA for the CDR3: TGTGCCAGCAGCCCCCTAGCGGGAATAAAGAATGAGCAGTTCTTC.

The V gene is TRBV15, the J gene TRBJ2-5; D perhaps matches TRBD2 (5 bases). The germline V gene encodes CDR1 LNHNV and CDR2 YYDKDF (reference sequence). The CDR3 is 13 residues long. Trimming removed 4 bases at V and 7 bases at J, with 13 bases between. CDR3 DNA: TGTGCCACCAGCACTCGGACTGACGGGACCCAGTACTTC. This codes for CATSTRTDGTQYF.

This clonotype was picked up a small number of times. The chain is built from TRBV6-5 and TRBJ2-5, with 10 positions matching TRBD2. V was clipped by 0 bases and J by 4 bases; unmatched bases: 8. This CDR3 comprises 17 residues. Germline lookup yields CDR1 MNHEY and CDR2 SVGAGI. The DNA for the CDR3 is TGTGCCAGCAGTTACTCGATAAGCGGGAGGGGGAGAGAGACCCAGTACTTC. This sequence encodes CASSYSISGRGRETQYF.

This clonotype was seen more than once but under ten times. The CDR3 DNA sequence: TGTGCCAGCAGTTACTCTTCACAGGCTAATTCACCCCTCCACTTT. Its translation is CASSYSSQANSPLHF. The chain couples TRBV6-5 to TRBJ1-6; a possible D gene is TRBD1 (5 bases). V was shortened by 0 bases and J by 6 bases, with 9 bases between the two germline ends. This CDR3 spans 15 amino acids. CDR1 MNHEY and CDR2 SVGAGI come from the germline V gene.

There are many counts of this clonotype. V is TRBV12-5 and J is TRBJ1-6; TRBD1 matches 8 bases. The CDR3 spans 17 residues. CDR1 is LGHNT, CDR2 FRNRAP, per germline. The V and J ends lost 4 bases and 8 bases, in that order; junction bases with no gene match: 13. The CDR3 DNA reads as TGTGCTAGTGGTTCGCCGGGACAGGCCATTCGGGATTCACCCCTCCACTTT. Amino acids: CASGSPGQAIRDSPLHF. The variable domain in full, with the rest retrieved from reference TRBV12-5 and TRBJ1-6, is DARVTQTPRHKVTEMGQEVTMRCQPILGHNTVFWYRQTMMQGLELLAYFRNRAPLDDSGMPKDRFSAEMPDATLATLKIQPSEPRDSAVYFCASGSPGQAIRDSPLHFGNGTRLTVT.

This clonotype has ten or more counts. CDR3 coding DNA: TGCGCCAGCAGCTTAGATGGACAGGCAAACATTCAGTACTTC. Amino acid sequence: CASSLDGQANIQYF. The V call is TRBV5-1, the J call TRBJ2-4, with TRBD1 matching over 7 bases. V lost 2 bases, J lost 6 bases, and 5 bases stayed unmatched. CDR1 and CDR2 from the germline V gene are SGHRS and YFSETQ. CDR3 length equals 14 residues.

This clonotype turned up a few times. V is TRBV11-3 and J is TRBJ2-2, with D perhaps TRBD2 (6 bases). This CDR3 spans 14 amino acids. V lost 8 bases, J lost 2 bases, and 12 bases lay in between. Germline loops: CDR1 SGHNT, CDR2 YENEEA. CDR3 residues: CASVAGLNTGELFF. CDR3 nucleotide sequence: TGTGCCAGCGTGGCGGGGCTCAACACCGGGGAGCTGTTTTTT.

This clonotype was seen repeatedly, ten times or more. This chain connects TRBV13 to TRBJ1-6; D uncertain. Germline CDR1 PRHDT, CDR2 FYEKMQ (reference sequence). V was trimmed by 4 bases and J by 9 bases, leaving 7 bases between them. The CDR3 is 12 residues long. The CDR3 DNA follows: TGTGCCAGCAGCTCTGACATTTCACCCCTCCACTTT. Encoded protein: CASSSDISPLHF.

The chain's CDR3 is CSVGGRTFGYTF. CDR3 in DNA: TGCAGCGTCGGGGGCCGTACTTTTGGCTACACCTTC. The V gene is TRBV29-1, the J gene TRBJ1-2; TRBD1 might be the D (6 bases). Germline V gives CDR1 SQVTM, CDR2 ANQGSEA. The CDR3 extends over 12 amino acids. V dropped 6 bases and J dropped 7 bases, with 15 bases sitting between them.